This T cell receptor (beta chain) is from a study of blood T cell repertoires in COVID-19. Overall study: Collection of acute and convalescent COVID-19 samples took place in the United States, Italy and Spain.

Cohorts were based on clinical histories the participants reported. TCRdb's copy holds only in-frame clones and misses some; the assay was immunoSEQ multiplex PCR. Here the sample spans 320,000 or so clones, around nine tenths being singletons. The CDR3 runs 14 residues. Germline lookup yields CDR1 MNHEY and CDR2 SMNVEV (reference sequence). With V trimmed by 3 bases and J by 7 bases, 4 bases remained unmatched. The sample was PBMCs or T cells enriched from blood (not recorded which). The chain combines TRBV27 with TRBJ2-1; TRBD1 matches 9 bases. The origin of this receptor is a man younger than 45 who had recovered from COVID-19. The CDR3 region has the DNA TGTGCCAGCAGTTTGACAGGGGGTCTGAATGAGCAGTTCTTC. Protein sequence: CASSLTGGLNEQFF.